The 23 T cell receptor beta chains given below trace back to one sample, sequenced in a study of patients and donors after allogeneic stem cell transplantation. TCRdb processed the RT-PCR reads anew with MiXCR; each CDR3 protein has one entry. The sample lists around 7,000 distinct CDR3 sequences, 9.5% to 15% occurring once. The sequencing input was blood, either unsorted or a sorted T cell fraction (not recorded which). All receptors derive from a human donor who was either an allogeneic HSCT recipient or a stem cell or donor lymphocyte infusion donor (not recorded which). It is not recorded whose cells these are; they may come from a transplant donor.

This clonotype has a count of ten or more. The chain couples TRBV5-1 to TRBJ2-1; 10 bases match TRBD2. The CDR3 covers 15 residues. The trim removed 3 bases at V and 5 bases at J, leaving 5 bases unmatched. Germline CDR1 SGHRS, CDR2 YFSETQ. The CDR3 here is CASSYLAGVDNEQFF. The CDR3 nucleotides are TGCGCCAGCAGCTACCTAGCGGGAGTTGACAATGAGCAGTTCTTC.

This clonotype was seen more than once but under ten times. The gene calls are TRBV20-1 and TRBJ2-7, with D possibly matching TRBD2 (5 bases). The CDR3 totals 13 residues. V shed 2 bases and J shed 4 bases, with 12 bases lying between them. Germline V gene sequence: CDR1 DFQATT, CDR2 SNEGSKA (reference sequence). Here the CDR3 reads CSARRWRVYEQYF. CDR3 coding DNA: TGCAGTGCTAGACGGTGGCGGGTATACGAGCAGTACTTC.

This clonotype appeared many times. The chain combines TRBV6-1 with TRBJ1-2; no firm D call. Germline V gene data show CDR1 as MNHNS and CDR2 as SASEGT. This CDR3 contains 14 residues. V gave up 4 bases and J gave up 8 bases, with 17 bases separating them. DNA for the CDR3: TGTGCCAGCAGTGCGTCCCTCTGGGCAGGCGGCTACACCTTC. Translated, it gives CASSASLWAGGYTF.

The chain is built from TRBV14 and TRBJ2-7; D is uncertain. The CDR3 contains 18 residues. Per the germline V gene, CDR1 is SGHDN and CDR2 is FVKESK. Trimming stripped 0 bases from V and 0 bases from J, with 18 bases between. CDR3 region: CASSQDPGTTLNSYEQYV. As DNA, the CDR3 is TGTGCCAGCAGCCAAGATCCCGGCACTACACTAAACTCCTACGAGCAGTACGTC.

This clonotype was seen many times. The rearrangement uses TRBV5-6 and TRBJ1-1, with D unclear. Trimming shortened V by 0 bases and J by 1 base, and 10 bases separated the two germline ends. CDR1 and CDR2 (germline): SGHDT, YYEEEE. The CDR3 spans 15 residues. CDR3 sequence: CASSLEKGWNTEAFF. The CDR3 DNA reads as TGTGCCAGCAGCTTGGAAAAAGGCTGGAACACTGAAGCTTTCTTT.

The rearrangement links TRBV11-2 to TRBJ1-2; maybe TRBD1 (6 bases). CDR1 SGHAT and CDR2 FQNNGV come from the germline V gene. V was cut by 3 bases and J by 6 bases, with 8 bases left in between. The CDR3 spans 12 residues. CDR3 protein: CASSLEGDGYTF. The CDR3 region has the DNA TGTGCCAGCAGCTTGGAGGGGGATGGCTACACCTTC.

The gene calls are TRBV11-2 and TRBJ2-5; unclear D gene. V shed 1 base and J shed 1 base, with 13 bases lying between them. The CDR3 length is 16 residues. Germline CDR1 reads SGHAT; CDR2 reads FQNNGV. DNA of the CDR3: TGTGCCAGCAGCTTAGGGATTATTGGGTCCCAAGAGACCCAGTACTTC. Translation gives CASSLGIIGSQETQYF.

This clonotype was recorded a few times. This rearrangement joins TRBV20-1 to TRBJ2-2; D call uncertain. CDR1 DFQATT and CDR2 SNEGSKA come from the germline V gene (reference sequence). CDR3 length equals 14 residues. Trimming removed 1 base at V and 4 bases at J, with 10 bases between. CDR3 in amino acids: CSARVKGSTGELFF. CDR3 DNA: TGCAGTGCTAGAGTTAAGGGTTCCACCGGGGAGCTGTTTTTT.

This sequence joins TRBV10-3 and TRBJ2-1; 13 nucleotides agree with TRBD2. CDR1 and CDR2 (germline): ENHRY, SYGVKD. J was trimmed by 5 bases and V by 5 bases; bases with no gene match: 6. CDR3 size: 16 residues. CDR3 sequence (DNA): TGTGCCATCAGTTTAACCGGGACTAGCGGGAACAATGAGCAGTTCTTC. This translates into CAISLTGTSGNNEQFF.

In this sample, this clonotype turned up once. The chain links TRBV11-2 to TRBJ1-1; D is perhaps TRBD1 (5 bases). Germline values: CDR1 SGHAT, CDR2 FQNNGV. Trimming stripped 1 base from V and 7 bases from J, with 10 bases between. The CDR3 runs 13 residues. The CDR3 reads CASSLVSGIEAFF. In DNA, the CDR3 is TGTGCCAGCAGCTTAGTATCAGGGATTGAAGCTTTCTTT. The complete variable domain, with remaining parts taken from reference TRBV11-2 and TRBJ1-1, reads EAGVAQSPRYKIIEKRQSVAFWCNPISGHATLYWYQQILGQGPKLLIQFQNNGVVDDSQLPKDRFSAERLKGVDSTLKIQPAKLEDSAVYLCASSLVSGIEAFFGQGTRLTVV.

This clonotype was detected many times. The V call is TRBV10-3, the J call TRBJ1-1; D is undetermined. The CDR3 extends over 13 amino acids. V was clipped by 1 base and J by 3 bases, with 6 bases between them. Germline V lookup: CDR1 ENHRY, CDR2 SYGVKD. CDR3 nucleotides: TGTGCCATCAGTGAGTGGGCAGACACTGAAGCTTTCTTT. This gives the protein CAISEWADTEAFF.

The CDR3 coding sequence is TGTGCCAGCAGTCTGGGACAGGGGAGCACCGGGGAGCTGTTTTTT. Encoded protein: CASSLGQGSTGELFF. V and J are TRBV7-9 and TRBJ2-2, with TRBD1 matching 10 bases. Germline V CDR1 and CDR2: SEHNR, FQNEAQ (reference sequence). This CDR3 region has 15 residues. V lost 6 bases, J lost 4 bases, and 5 bases stayed unmatched.

The chain carries TRBV7-9 and TRBJ1-5; no clear D gene. Looked up from germline, CDR1 is SEHNR and CDR2 is FQNEAQ (reference sequence). V was shortened by 1 base and J by 6 bases, with 4 bases between the two germline ends. The CDR3 runs to 12 residues. Here the CDR3 reads CASSLDAQPQHF. The CDR3 DNA reads TGTGCCAGCAGCTTAGATGCTCAGCCCCAGCATTTT.

This clonotype was counted a few times. The chain carries TRBV3-1 and TRBJ2-3; D call uncertain. Trimming left V 1 base short and J 6 bases short, with 17 bases between. Looked up from germline, CDR1 is LGHDT and CDR2 is YNNKEL (reference sequence). This CDR3 region has 16 residues. DNA for the CDR3: TGTGCCAGCAGCCAAGGAGTGGAACTTGCGCCCGATACGCAGTATTTT. Its translation: CASSQGVELAPDTQYF.

Many counts were recorded for this clonotype. The V and J genes are TRBV6-4 and TRBJ1-1; unclear D gene. V lost 8 bases and J 3 bases, leaving 16 bases between the germline ends. Germline V gene lookup returns CDR1 MRHNA and CDR2 SNTAGT. The CDR3 has 14 amino acids. Here the CDR3 DNA reads TGTGCCAGCGCGCGAAGTGAGAGGGACACTGAAGCTTTCTTT. It translates to CASARSERDTEAFF.

This clonotype is medium-sized within its sample. The chain couples TRBV25-1 to TRBJ2-5, with D possibly TRBD1 on 5 matching bases. V was pared by 1 base and J by 5 bases, with 8 bases between. The CDR3 extends over 13 amino acids. Germline V gene lookup returns CDR1 MGHDK and CDR2 SYGVNS. The CDR3 region is CASSEFGAETQYF. DNA for the CDR3: TGTGCCAGCAGTGAATTTGGGGCCGAGACCCAGTACTTC.

This clonotype has just a few counts. The chain employs TRBV2 and TRBJ2-5; D remains ambiguous. V gave up 6 bases and J gave up 4 bases, with 9 bases separating them. Germline CDR1 reads SNHLY; CDR2 reads FYNNEI. This CDR3 region has 12 residues. The CDR3 DNA follows: TGTGCCAGCAGGCCTAGAAGAGAGACCCAGTACTTC. This codes for CASRPRRETQYF.

V usage is TRBV19 and J usage is TRBJ2-7, with D perhaps matching TRBD1 or TRBD2 (6 bases each). Germline V lookup: CDR1 LNHDA, CDR2 SQIVND (reference sequence). This CDR3 is 13 amino acids long. V was pared by 5 bases and J by 12 bases, with 20 bases between. The CDR3 protein is CASSEQGAWGAYF. CDR3 DNA: TGTGCCAGTAGTGAACAGGGTGCCTGGGGGGCGTACTTC. The entire variable domain, with the rest obtained from reference TRBV19 and TRBJ2-7, is as follows: DGGITQSPKYLFRKEGQNVTLSCEQNLNHDAMYWYRQDPGQGLRLIYYSQIVNDFQKGDIAEGYSVSREKKESFPLTVTSAQKNPTAFYLCASSEQGAWGAYFGPGTRLTVT.

Ten or more counts support this clonotype. V gene TRBV7-9 combines with J gene TRBJ2-5; 7 bases line up with TRBD2. Germline CDR1 reads SEHNR; CDR2 reads FQNEAQ (reference sequence). This CDR3 region has 12 residues. The V and J ends lost 3 bases and 13 bases, in that order; junction bases with no gene match: 8. CDR3 sequence reads: CASSFTSGASYF. The CDR3 DNA reads as TGTGCCAGCAGCTTCACGAGCGGGGCCTCGTACTTC.

This clonotype was picked up many times. The chain uses TRBV2 and TRBJ2-1; TRBD1 matches at 7 bases. The length of the CDR3 is 14 residues. V was pared by 8 bases and J by 1 base, with 5 bases of the junction left unmatched. From germline, CDR1 is SNHLY and CDR2 FYNNEI. The CDR3 here is CASLGGRSYNEQFF. In nucleotides, the CDR3 is TGTGCCAGCCTAGGGGGCCGGTCCTACAATGAGCAGTTCTTC.

The chain carries TRBV7-9 and TRBJ2-1, with D perhaps TRBD1 (6 bases). Trimming cost V 6 bases and J 11 bases, with 17 bases left between them. Germline CDR1 SEHNR, CDR2 FQNEAQ (reference sequence). The CDR3 consists of 13 residues. The CDR3: CASSQYSDSKQFF. As DNA, the CDR3 is TGTGCCAGCAGTCAATACTCGGACAGTAAGCAGTTCTTC.

The sample holds a few counts of this clonotype. Germline is not matched at one junction end, which may reflect a read error. This rearrangement joins TRBV15 to TRBJ1-1; D unresolved. This CDR3 has 12 amino acids. Per the germline V gene, CDR1 is LNHNV and CDR2 is YYDKDF (reference sequence). Written as DNA, the CDR3 is TGTGCCACCAGCAGAGAGGTCCGGAAGGTTTCTTTT. This translates into CATSREVRKVSF.

The table lists this clonotype with many counts. The chain combines TRBV25-1 with TRBJ2-1, with D possibly TRBD1 on 5 matching bases. From germline, CDR1 is MGHDK and CDR2 SYGVNS. The CDR3 sequence is 13 residues long. Deletions cut 2 bases from V and 8 bases from J, with 10 bases between. CDR3 protein: CASSEPLGDEQFF. As DNA, the CDR3 is TGTGCCAGCAGTGAACCCCTAGGGGATGAGCAGTTCTTC.